What follows describes a single TCR delta chain. This clone has just a few counts. There is no known antigen for this receptor. With a much larger clone just one base away, this may be a read error. This record belongs to a study of gamma-delta chains in newborns, infants, children (dated by TCRdb to the late 2010s). Background on the whole study: According to the study title, microbial exposure causes polyclonal expansion of innate gammadelta T cells right after birth. The study examined the way microbial exposure affected innate gammadelta T cell populations in human newborns right after birth.

The sequencer listed for this sample is Illumina MiSeq. TCRdb processed the public reads again with the CATT caller, after which rows with matching DNA were combined. Present in this sample are about 2,300 delta-chain clones, 6.5% to 8.5% of which were seen just once. Around 15% of the sample goes to the ten largest clones. CDR1 and CDR2, per the germline V gene, are GEAIGNYY and EKD. V and J are truncated by 0 bases and 1 base respectively, leaving an intervening sequence of 15 bases. The CDR3, from cysteine to phenylalanine, totals 19 residues. Left in the record is the CDR3 DNA by itself, 57 bases read in frame from the first base.

Sequences were obtained from blood. The source of this sequence is a child who was a newborn, infant or young child, either healthy, febrile or measles-vaccinated (not recorded which). In this chain, TRDV2 is recombined with TRDJ3; the D gene assignment is ambiguous. The nucleotide sequence is given as TGTGCCTGTGACACCGTACCGGGAGTTATGTCCTGGGACACCCGACAGATGTTTTTC. It translates as CACDTVPGVMSWDTRQMFF.